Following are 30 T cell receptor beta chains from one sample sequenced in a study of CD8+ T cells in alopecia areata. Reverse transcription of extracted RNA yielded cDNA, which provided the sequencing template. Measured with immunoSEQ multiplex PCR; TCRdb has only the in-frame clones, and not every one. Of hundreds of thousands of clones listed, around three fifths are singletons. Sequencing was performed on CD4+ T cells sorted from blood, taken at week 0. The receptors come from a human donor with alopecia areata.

CDR3 nucleotides: TGTGCCAGCAGCCAACATAGCGGGGGGTCCGTAAATACGCAGTATTTT. It encodes CASSQHSGGSVNTQYF. The rearrangement joins TRBV7-2 to TRBJ2-3; 10 bases agree with TRBD2. V gave up 5 bases and J gave up 7 bases; unmatched junction bases: 12. This CDR3 spans 16 amino acids. From germline, CDR1 is SGHTA and CDR2 FQGNSA.

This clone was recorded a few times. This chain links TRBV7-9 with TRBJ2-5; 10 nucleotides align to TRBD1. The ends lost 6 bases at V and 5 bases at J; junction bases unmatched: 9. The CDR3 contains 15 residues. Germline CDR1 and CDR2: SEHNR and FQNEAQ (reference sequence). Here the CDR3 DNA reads TGTGCCAGCAGTACCGGGACAGGGGTGCGGGAGACCCAGTACTTC. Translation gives CASSTGTGVRETQYF.

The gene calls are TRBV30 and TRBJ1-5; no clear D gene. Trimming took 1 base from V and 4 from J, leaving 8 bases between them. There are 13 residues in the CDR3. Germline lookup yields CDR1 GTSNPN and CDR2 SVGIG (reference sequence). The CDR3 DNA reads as TGTGCCTGGAGTGGGAGTCGAAATCAGCCCCAGCATTTT. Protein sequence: CAWSGSRNQPQHF.

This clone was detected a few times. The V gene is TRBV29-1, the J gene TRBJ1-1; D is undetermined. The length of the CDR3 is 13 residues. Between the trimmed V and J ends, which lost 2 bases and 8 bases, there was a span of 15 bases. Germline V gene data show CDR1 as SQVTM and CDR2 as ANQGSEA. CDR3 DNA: TGCAGCGTTGAAAAGCGGGCAGATGGGGAAGCTTTCTTT. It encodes CSVEKRADGEAFF.

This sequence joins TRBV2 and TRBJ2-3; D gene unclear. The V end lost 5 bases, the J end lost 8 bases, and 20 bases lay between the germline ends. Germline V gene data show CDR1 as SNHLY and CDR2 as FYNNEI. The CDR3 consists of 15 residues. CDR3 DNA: TGTGCCAGCAGTTCAGGTTCTCAGAGAGTTGGTACGCAGTATTTT. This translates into CASSSGSQRVGTQYF.

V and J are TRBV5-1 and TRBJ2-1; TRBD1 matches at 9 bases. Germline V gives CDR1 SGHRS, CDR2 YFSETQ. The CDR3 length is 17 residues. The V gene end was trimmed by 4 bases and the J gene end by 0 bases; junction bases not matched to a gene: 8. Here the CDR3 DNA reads TGCGCCAGCAGCCCTCGGACAGGGGCCTTCTCCTACAATGAGCAGTTCTTC. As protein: CASSPRTGAFSYNEQFF.

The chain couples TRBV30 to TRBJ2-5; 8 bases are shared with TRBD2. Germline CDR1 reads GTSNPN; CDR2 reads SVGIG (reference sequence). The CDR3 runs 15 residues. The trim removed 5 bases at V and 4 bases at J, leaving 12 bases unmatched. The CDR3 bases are TGTGCCTGGTCGGTAGGGACTAGTCTCTCAGAGACCCAGTACTTC. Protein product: CAWSVGTSLSETQYF. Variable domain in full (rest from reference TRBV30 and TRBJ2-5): SQTIHQWPATLVQPVGSPLSLECTVEGTSNPNLYWYRQAAGRGLQLLFYSVGIGQISSEVPQNLSASRPQDRQFILSSKKLLLSDSGFYLCAWSVGTSLSETQYFGPGTRLLVL.

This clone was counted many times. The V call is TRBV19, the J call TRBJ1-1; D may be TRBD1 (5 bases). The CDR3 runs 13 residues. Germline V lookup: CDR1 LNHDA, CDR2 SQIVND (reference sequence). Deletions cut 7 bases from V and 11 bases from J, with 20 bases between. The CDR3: CASTLRVTTEAFF. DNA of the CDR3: TGTGCCAGTACCCTCAGGGTAACTACCGAGGCTTTCTTT.

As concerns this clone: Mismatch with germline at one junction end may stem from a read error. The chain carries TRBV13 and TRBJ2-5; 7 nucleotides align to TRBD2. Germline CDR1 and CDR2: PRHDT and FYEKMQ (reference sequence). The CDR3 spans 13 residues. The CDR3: CASRDRLAGVLHF. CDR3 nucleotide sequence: TGTGCCAGCAGGGACCGTCTTGCGGGGGTCCTACACTTC.

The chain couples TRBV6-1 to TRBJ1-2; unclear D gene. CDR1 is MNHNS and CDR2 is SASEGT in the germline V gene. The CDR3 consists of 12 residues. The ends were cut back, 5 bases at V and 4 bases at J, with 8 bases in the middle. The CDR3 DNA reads TGTGCCAGCAGTTCCCCCAGCTATGGCTACACCTTC. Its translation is CASSSPSYGYTF.

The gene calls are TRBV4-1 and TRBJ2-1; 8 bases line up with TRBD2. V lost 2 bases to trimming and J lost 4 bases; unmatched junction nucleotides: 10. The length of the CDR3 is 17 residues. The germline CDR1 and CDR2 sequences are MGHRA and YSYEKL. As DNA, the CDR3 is TGCGCCAGCAGCCAAAAAGATGCTAGCGGGTCGTACAATGAGCAGTTCTTC. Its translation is CASSQKDASGSYNEQFF.

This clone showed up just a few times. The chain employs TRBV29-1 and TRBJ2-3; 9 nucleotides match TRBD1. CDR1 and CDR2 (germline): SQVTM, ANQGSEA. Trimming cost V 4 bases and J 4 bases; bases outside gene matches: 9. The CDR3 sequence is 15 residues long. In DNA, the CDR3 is TGCAGCGTTGGGTACTACAGGGGGCGCGCAGATACGCAGTATTTT. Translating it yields CSVGYYRGRADTQYF.

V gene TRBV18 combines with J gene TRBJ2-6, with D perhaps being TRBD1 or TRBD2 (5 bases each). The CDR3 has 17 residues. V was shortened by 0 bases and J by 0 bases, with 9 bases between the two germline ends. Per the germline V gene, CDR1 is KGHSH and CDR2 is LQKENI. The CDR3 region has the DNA TGTGCCAGCTCACCACCGTCAGGGACCTCTGGGGCCAACGTCCTGACTTTC. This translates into CASSPPSGTSGANVLTF.

CDR3 protein: CSVRSGTMGEQYF. CDR3 nucleotides: TGCAGCGTGAGGTCAGGGACGATGGGCGAGCAGTACTTC. This rearrangement joins TRBV29-1 to TRBJ2-7; D may correspond to TRBD1 or TRBD2 (5 bases each). The CDR3 sequence is 13 residues long. In germline, CDR1 is SQVTM, CDR2 ANQGSEA. The V gene lost 6 bases and the J gene lost 6 bases, with 18 bases spanning the gap.

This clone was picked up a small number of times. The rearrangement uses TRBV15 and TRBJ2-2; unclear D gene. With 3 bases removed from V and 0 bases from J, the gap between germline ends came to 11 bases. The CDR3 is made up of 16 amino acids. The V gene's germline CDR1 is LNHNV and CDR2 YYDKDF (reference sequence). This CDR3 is CATSREGRANTGELFF. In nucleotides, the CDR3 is TGTGCCACCAGCAGGGAAGGAAGGGCGAACACCGGGGAGCTGTTTTTT.

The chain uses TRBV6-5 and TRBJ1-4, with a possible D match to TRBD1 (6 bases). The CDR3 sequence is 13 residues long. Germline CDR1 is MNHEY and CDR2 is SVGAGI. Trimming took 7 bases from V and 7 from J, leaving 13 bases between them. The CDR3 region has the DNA TGTGCCAGCACTCGACAGGCGGGTGAAAAACTGTTTTTT. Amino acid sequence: CASTRQAGEKLFF.

DNA for the CDR3: TGTGCCAGCAGTCCAAGGACAGGGCTTAGCAATCAGCCCCAGCATTTT. This gives the protein CASSPRTGLSNQPQHF. The V and J genes are TRBV27 and TRBJ1-5; 8 bases agree with TRBD1. Germline values: CDR1 MNHEY, CDR2 SMNVEV (reference sequence). J was trimmed by 0 bases and V by 5 bases; bases with no gene match: 6. This CDR3 is built from 16 residues.

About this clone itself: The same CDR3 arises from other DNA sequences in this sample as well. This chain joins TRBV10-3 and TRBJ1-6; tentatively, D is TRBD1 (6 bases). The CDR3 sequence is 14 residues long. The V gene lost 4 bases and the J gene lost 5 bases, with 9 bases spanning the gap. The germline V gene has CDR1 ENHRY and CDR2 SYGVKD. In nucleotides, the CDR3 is TGTGCCATCAGTGTGACAGGAAATAATTCACCCCTCCACTTT. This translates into CAISVTGNNSPLHF.

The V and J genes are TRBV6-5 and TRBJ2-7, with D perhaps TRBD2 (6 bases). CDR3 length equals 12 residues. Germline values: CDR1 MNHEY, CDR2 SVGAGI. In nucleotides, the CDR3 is TGTGCGGAGGGATCAGCAATCTACGAGCAGTACTTC. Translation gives CAEGSAIYEQYF.

CDR3 sequence (DNA): TGTGCCAGCAGCTTAGGGCGGTTCTCCTACGAGCAGTACTTC. It codes for CASSLGRFSYEQYF. J is TRBJ2-7 and V is TRBV7-8; no firm D call. The CDR3 has 14 residues. Germline lookup yields CDR1 SGHVS and CDR2 FQNEAQ. With 1 base removed from V and 0 bases from J, the gap between germline ends came to 7 bases.

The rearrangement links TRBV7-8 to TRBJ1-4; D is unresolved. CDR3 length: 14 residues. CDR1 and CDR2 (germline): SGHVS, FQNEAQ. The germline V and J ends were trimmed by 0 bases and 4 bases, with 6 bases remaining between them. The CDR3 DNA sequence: TGTGCCAGCAGCTTAGCGCGCCTTAATGAAAAACTGTTTTTT. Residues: CASSLARLNEKLFF.

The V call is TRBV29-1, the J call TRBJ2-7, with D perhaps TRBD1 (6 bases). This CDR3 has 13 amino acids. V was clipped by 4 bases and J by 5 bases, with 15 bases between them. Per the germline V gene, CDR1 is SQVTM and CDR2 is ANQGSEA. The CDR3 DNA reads TGCAGCGTTGTGGAACAGGGACGGCACGAGCAGTACTTC. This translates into CSVVEQGRHEQYF.

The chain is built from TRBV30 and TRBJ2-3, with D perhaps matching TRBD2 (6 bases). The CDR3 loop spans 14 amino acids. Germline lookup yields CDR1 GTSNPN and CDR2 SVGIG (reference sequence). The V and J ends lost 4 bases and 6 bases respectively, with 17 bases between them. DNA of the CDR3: TGTGCCTGGAACCCTTCTAGCGCCTGGGATACGCAGTATTTT. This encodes CAWNPSSAWDTQYF. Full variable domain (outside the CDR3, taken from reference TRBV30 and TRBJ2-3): SQTIHQWPATLVQPVGSPLSLECTVEGTSNPNLYWYRQAAGRGLQLLFYSVGIGQISSEVPQNLSASRPQDRQFILSSKKLLLSDSGFYLCAWNPSSAWDTQYFGPGTRLTVL.

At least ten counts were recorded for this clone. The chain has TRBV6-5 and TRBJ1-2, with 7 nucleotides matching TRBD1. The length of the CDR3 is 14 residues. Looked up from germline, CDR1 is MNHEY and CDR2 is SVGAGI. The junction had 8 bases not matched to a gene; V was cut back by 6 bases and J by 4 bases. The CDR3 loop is CASSPPGGLYGYTF. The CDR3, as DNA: TGTGCCAGCAGCCCTCCAGGGGGTCTCTATGGCTACACCTTC.

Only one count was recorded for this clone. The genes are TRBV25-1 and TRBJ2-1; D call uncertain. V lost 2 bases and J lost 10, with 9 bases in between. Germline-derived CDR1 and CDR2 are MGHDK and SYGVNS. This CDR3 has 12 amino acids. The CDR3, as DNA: TGTGCCAGCAGTGAAACGGGCCGGGAGCAGTTCTTC. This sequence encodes CASSETGREQFF.

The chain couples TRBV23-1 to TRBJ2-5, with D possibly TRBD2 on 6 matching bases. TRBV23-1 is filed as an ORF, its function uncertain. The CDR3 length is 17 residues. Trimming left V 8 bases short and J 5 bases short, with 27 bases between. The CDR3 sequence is CASSPRPGLLTDETQYF. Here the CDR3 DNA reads TGCGCCAGCTCTCCCCGACCGGGACTCCTGACGGACGAGACCCAGTACTTC.

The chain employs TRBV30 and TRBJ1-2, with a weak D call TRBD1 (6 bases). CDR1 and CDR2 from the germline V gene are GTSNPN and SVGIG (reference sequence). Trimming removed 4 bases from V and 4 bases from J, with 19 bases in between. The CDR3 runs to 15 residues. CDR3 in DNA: TGTGCCTGGAACAGGGAGATATATGTCGGCTATGGCTACACCTTC. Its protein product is CAWNREIYVGYGYTF.

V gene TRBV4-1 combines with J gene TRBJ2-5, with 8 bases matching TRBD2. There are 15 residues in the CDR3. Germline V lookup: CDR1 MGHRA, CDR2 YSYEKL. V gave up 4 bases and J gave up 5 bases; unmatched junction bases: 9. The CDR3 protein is CASSLTGLVRETQYF. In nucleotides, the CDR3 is TGCGCCAGCAGCCTCACGGGACTAGTCAGGGAGACCCAGTACTTC.

CDR3: CAASYGGREAFF. CDR3 nucleotide sequence: TGTGCCGCCTCATATGGGGGCAGGGAAGCTTTCTTT. This chain joins TRBV30 and TRBJ1-1; D perhaps matches TRBD1 (6 bases). The CDR3 is 12 amino acids. The germline CDR1 and CDR2 sequences are GTSNPN and SVGIG (reference sequence). V was pared by 8 bases and J by 8 bases, with 18 bases between. The entire variable domain, with the rest obtained from reference TRBV30 and TRBJ1-1, is as follows: SQTIHQWPATLVQPVGSPLSLECTVEGTSNPNLYWYRQAAGRGLQLLFYSVGIGQISSEVPQNLSASRPQDRQFILSSKKLLLSDSGFYLCAASYGGREAFFGQGTRLTVV.

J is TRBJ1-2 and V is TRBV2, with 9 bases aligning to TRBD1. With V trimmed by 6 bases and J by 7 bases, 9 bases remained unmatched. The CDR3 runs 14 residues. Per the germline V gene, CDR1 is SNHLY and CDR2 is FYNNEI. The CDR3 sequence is CASSTGGNKGGYTF. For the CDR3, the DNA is TGTGCCAGCAGCACAGGGGGCAATAAGGGTGGCTACACCTTC.